Listed below are T cell receptor beta chains from one sample, sequenced in a study of blood T cell repertoires in COVID-19. Assay: immunoSEQ multiplex PCR; the TCRdb copy retains only in-frame clones and omits some. The sample yields roughly 71,000 clones, over 75% seen once. Sequenced sample: peripheral blood. The receptor source for this set is a man in his fifties or sixties with acute or convalescent COVID-19. Both conserved end residues are trimmed from each CDR3. Fields, in order: J gene, V gene, D gene, clone size, CDR3 protein. The D gene is left open where the match is weak. Part of the rows lack a size; the others show once, few, many or a class for expanded clones.

j_call: TRBJ2-7
v_call: TRBV10-3
d_call: TRBD2
clone_size: -
cdr3_aa: AISESNRRLAGASSYEQY

j_call: TRBJ2-7
v_call: TRBV15
d_call: TRBD1
clone_size: -
cdr3_aa: ATSRGQGYSYEQY

j_call: TRBJ2-5
v_call: TRBV5-1
d_call: TRBD2
clone_size: -
cdr3_aa: ASSLSGLVGGETQY

j_call: TRBJ2-2
v_call: TRBV9
d_call: -
clone_size: -
cdr3_aa: ASSAKTGELF

j_call: TRBJ1-2
v_call: TRBV6-4
d_call: -
clone_size: -
cdr3_aa: ASWDNRYGYT

j_call: TRBJ2-7
v_call: TRBV2
d_call: TRBD1
clone_size: -
cdr3_aa: ASSEQGGSYEQY

j_call: TRBJ2-3
v_call: TRBV18
d_call: -
clone_size: -
cdr3_aa: ASSRGTLESKDTQY

j_call: TRBJ2-5
v_call: TRBV3-1/TRBV3-2
d_call: -
clone_size: -
cdr3_aa: ASSPARSETQY

j_call: TRBJ1-3
v_call: TRBV5-1
d_call: -
clone_size: -
cdr3_aa: ASSPAGGSSGNTIY

j_call: TRBJ2-7
v_call: TRBV3-1/TRBV3-2
d_call: -
clone_size: -
cdr3_aa: ASSQHNTGYPY

j_call: TRBJ2-1
v_call: TRBV5-1
d_call: TRBD2
clone_size: -
cdr3_aa: ASSLIGGELYNEQF

j_call: TRBJ1-2
v_call: TRBV4-2
d_call: -
clone_size: -
cdr3_aa: ASSLTVGSNYGYT

j_call: TRBJ2-1
v_call: TRBV5-6
d_call: -
clone_size: -
cdr3_aa: ASSLVGDYNEQF

j_call: TRBJ1-1
v_call: TRBV27
d_call: -
clone_size: -
cdr3_aa: ASSWGHLYTEAF

j_call: TRBJ1-2
v_call: TRBV3-1/TRBV3-2
d_call: TRBD1
clone_size: few
cdr3_aa: ASSQTRQGIEGYT

j_call: TRBJ1-5
v_call: TRBV5-5
d_call: -
clone_size: -
cdr3_aa: ASSFLGGTGYSNQPQH

j_call: TRBJ2-5
v_call: TRBV12-5
d_call: -
clone_size: -
cdr3_aa: ASGLGDITPKETQY

j_call: TRBJ1-4
v_call: TRBV18
d_call: TRBD1
clone_size: -
cdr3_aa: ASSRTQGAGEKLF

j_call: TRBJ1-4
v_call: TRBV4-1
d_call: -
clone_size: -
cdr3_aa: ASSQGLRGNEKLF

j_call: TRBJ2-7
v_call: TRBV6-5
d_call: TRBD1
clone_size: -
cdr3_aa: ASSLTGGNDEQY

j_call: TRBJ2-1
v_call: TRBV19
d_call: -
clone_size: -
cdr3_aa: ASSLQGNEQF

j_call: TRBJ2-2
v_call: TRBV3-1/TRBV3-2
d_call: TRBD1
clone_size: -
cdr3_aa: ASSQGGGPGELF

j_call: TRBJ2-3
v_call: TRBV13
d_call: -
clone_size: -
cdr3_aa: ASSLESAETQY

j_call: TRBJ2-7
v_call: TRBV7-3
d_call: -
clone_size: -
cdr3_aa: ASSLRGEQY

j_call: TRBJ2-7
v_call: TRBV27
d_call: -
clone_size: -
cdr3_aa: ASSLIRASYEQY

j_call: TRBJ2-4
v_call: TRBV10-3
d_call: -
clone_size: -
cdr3_aa: AISESTGPDIQY

j_call: TRBJ2-1
v_call: TRBV19
d_call: TRBD1
clone_size: -
cdr3_aa: ASSSWTGPGGNEQF

j_call: TRBJ2-1
v_call: TRBV6-2/TRBV6-3
d_call: -
clone_size: -
cdr3_aa: ASSGLSSYNEQF

j_call: TRBJ2-3
v_call: TRBV18
d_call: TRBD1
clone_size: -
cdr3_aa: ASSPPAGGAADTQY

j_call: TRBJ2-7
v_call: TRBV5-4
d_call: TRBD2
clone_size: -
cdr3_aa: ASSLGTSGGTYEQY

j_call: TRBJ1-1
v_call: TRBV14
d_call: -
clone_size: -
cdr3_aa: ASTREVLNTEAF

j_call: TRBJ1-6
v_call: TRBV14
d_call: TRBD1
clone_size: few
cdr3_aa: ASSQVGTGYSPLH

j_call: TRBJ1-4
v_call: TRBV6-5
d_call: TRBD1
clone_size: -
cdr3_aa: ASSSRTGVGEKLF

j_call: TRBJ2-3
v_call: TRBV6-5
d_call: TRBD1
clone_size: -
cdr3_aa: ASSSTGGRTDTQY

j_call: TRBJ2-1
v_call: TRBV7-9
d_call: TRBD1
clone_size: -
cdr3_aa: ASSSPGQRDNEQF

j_call: TRBJ1-6
v_call: TRBV19
d_call: -
clone_size: -
cdr3_aa: ASSIFGSGQGHNSPLH

j_call: TRBJ1-2
v_call: TRBV6-6
d_call: TRBD1
clone_size: few
cdr3_aa: ASSSGGKGYT

j_call: TRBJ1-5
v_call: TRBV7-3
d_call: -
clone_size: -
cdr3_aa: ASSLTIGGDNQPQH

j_call: TRBJ2-7
v_call: TRBV4-1
d_call: -
clone_size: -
cdr3_aa: ASSQDWGAYEQY

j_call: TRBJ2-7
v_call: TRBV10-1
d_call: -
clone_size: once
cdr3_aa: ASSDGVLKAEQY

j_call: TRBJ1-1
v_call: TRBV5-1
d_call: -
clone_size: -
cdr3_aa: ASSFGGMNTEAF

j_call: TRBJ2-1
v_call: TRBV5-1
d_call: -
clone_size: -
cdr3_aa: ASSLVLPNEQF

j_call: TRBJ2-5
v_call: TRBV7-9
d_call: -
clone_size: -
cdr3_aa: ASSPVEGEWETQY

j_call: TRBJ2-7
v_call: TRBV7-2
d_call: -
clone_size: -
cdr3_aa: ASSLTVFREQY

j_call: TRBJ2-2
v_call: TRBV7-9
d_call: -
clone_size: few
cdr3_aa: ASSLSSAGELF

j_call: TRBJ2-7
v_call: TRBV5-4
d_call: TRBD1
clone_size: -
cdr3_aa: ASRVDIGQGNYEQY

j_call: TRBJ2-1
v_call: TRBV28
d_call: TRBD1
clone_size: -
cdr3_aa: ASSSRTGKSSYNEQF

j_call: TRBJ2-1
v_call: TRBV10-3
d_call: TRBD2
clone_size: -
cdr3_aa: AIRGGPDNEQF